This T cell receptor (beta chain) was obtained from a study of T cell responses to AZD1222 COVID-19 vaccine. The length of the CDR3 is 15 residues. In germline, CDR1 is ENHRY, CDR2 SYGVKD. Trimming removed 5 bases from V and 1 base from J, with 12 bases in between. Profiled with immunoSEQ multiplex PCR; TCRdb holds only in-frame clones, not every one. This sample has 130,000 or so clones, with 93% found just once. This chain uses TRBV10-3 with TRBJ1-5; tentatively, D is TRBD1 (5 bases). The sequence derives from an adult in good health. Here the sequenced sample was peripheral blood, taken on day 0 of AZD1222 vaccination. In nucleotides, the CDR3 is TGTGCCATCAGTCCAGGGATTGAAAGCAATCAGCCCCAGCATTTT. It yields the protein CAISPGIESNQPQHF.